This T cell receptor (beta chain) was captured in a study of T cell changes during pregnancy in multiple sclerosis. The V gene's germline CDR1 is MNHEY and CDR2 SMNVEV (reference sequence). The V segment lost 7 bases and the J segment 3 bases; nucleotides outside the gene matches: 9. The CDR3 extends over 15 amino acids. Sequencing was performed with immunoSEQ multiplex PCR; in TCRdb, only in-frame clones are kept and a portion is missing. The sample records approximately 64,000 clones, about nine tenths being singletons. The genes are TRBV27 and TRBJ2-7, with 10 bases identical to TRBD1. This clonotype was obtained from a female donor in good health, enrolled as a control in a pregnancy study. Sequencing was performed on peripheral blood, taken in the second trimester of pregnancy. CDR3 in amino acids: CASNKLGTGVYEQYF. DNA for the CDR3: TGTGCCAGCAATAAGTTGGGGACAGGGGTCTACGAGCAGTACTTC.